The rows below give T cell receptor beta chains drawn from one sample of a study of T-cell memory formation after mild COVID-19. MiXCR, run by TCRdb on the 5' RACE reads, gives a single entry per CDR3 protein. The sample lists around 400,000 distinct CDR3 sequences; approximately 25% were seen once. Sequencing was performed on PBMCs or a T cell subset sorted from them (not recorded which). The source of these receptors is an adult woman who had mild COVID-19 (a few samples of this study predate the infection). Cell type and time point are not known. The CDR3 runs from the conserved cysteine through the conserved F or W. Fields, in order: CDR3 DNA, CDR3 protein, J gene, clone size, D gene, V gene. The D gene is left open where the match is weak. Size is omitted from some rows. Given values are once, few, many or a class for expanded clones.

TGTGCCAGCAGCGGGGGACAGGTACGGGTTCAGCCCCAGCATTTT,CASSGGQVRVQPQHF,TRBJ1-5,-,TRBD1,TRBV2
TGTGCCAGCAGCTTGGGAGCCAGCGGGGGGAGGGAGCAGTATTTT,CASSLGASGGREQYF,TRBJ2-3,-,TRBD2,TRBV5-4
TGTGCCAGCAGAACCACGTCCCGACCGGGACAGTTGAACACCGGGGAGCTGTTTTTT,CASRTTSRPGQLNTGELFF,TRBJ2-2,-,TRBD1,TRBV6-6
TGTGCCATCAGTGATCTAGGTAGCGGGGGGGCTGCGGATACGCAGTATTTT,CAISDLGSGGAADTQYF,TRBJ2-3,few,TRBD2,TRBV10-3
TGCGCCAGCAGCGTTCAGGGGAGAGGGGCCAACGTCCTGACTTTC,CASSVQGRGANVLTF,TRBJ2-6,few,-,TRBV5-1
TGCGCCAGCAGCCCCGGGACTAGCGGGACAATAGATACGCAGTATTTT,CASSPGTSGTIDTQYF,TRBJ2-3,few,TRBD2,TRBV5-1
TGCGCCAGCAGCACCGGACAAGTAAGCACAGATACGCAGTATTTT,CASSTGQVSTDTQYF,TRBJ2-3,many,-,TRBV5-1
TGTGCCAGCAGTCCGACTAGCGGGACGGGGCAGTACTTC,CASSPTSGTGQYF,TRBJ2-7,few,TRBD2,TRBV12-3/TRBV12-4
TGTGCCAGCAGTTACTCTAGCGGGGGTAGTCATGAGCAGTTCTTC,CASSYSSGGSHEQFF,TRBJ2-1,few,TRBD2,TRBV6-5
TGCGCCAGCAGCTTGACGGGACTAGCGGGGGCCGGGGCAGATACGCAGTATTTT,CASSLTGLAGAGADTQYF,TRBJ2-3,-,TRBD2,TRBV5-1
TGTGCCAGCATAGGCAGGGACGGGGAGCTGTTTTTT,CASIGRDGELFF,TRBJ2-2,-,-,TRBV27
TGTGCCAGCAGTTCAGGGGGCTTGGGCACCGGGGAGCTGTTTTTT,CASSSGGLGTGELFF,TRBJ2-2,-,TRBD1,TRBV12-3/TRBV12-4
TGTGCCAGCTCACCGGTCACGATGACGAAGGAGACCCAGTACTTC,CASSPVTMTKETQYF,TRBJ2-5,-,-,TRBV18
TGTGCCAGCAGCGTAGAGGCTAGCGGGACCCCCCTGCACTTC,CASSVEASGTPLHF,TRBJ2-7,-,TRBD2,TRBV9
TGTGCCAGCAGTACATTGGGGGGGCGCAGAGAGACCCAGTACTTC,CASSTLGGRRETQYF,TRBJ2-5,-,-,TRBV6-5
TGCAGTGCACACTACAGGGGGACCTCCTACGAGCAGTACTTC,CSAHYRGTSYEQYF,TRBJ2-7,few,TRBD1,TRBV20-1
TGTGCCAGCAGTCCGCTCCGGGTGAGGGAGGCCTACGAGCAGTACTTC,CASSPLRVREAYEQYF,TRBJ2-7,few,-,TRBV6-2/TRBV6-3
TGTGCCACCGACCCGGGGACAGGCAGAGGGGAAGCTTTCTTT,CATDPGTGRGEAFF,TRBJ1-1,-,TRBD1,TRBV19
TGTGCCACAAGGGATAACACTGAAGCTTTCTTT,CATRDNTEAFF,TRBJ1-1,few,-,TRBV24-1
TGCAGTGCTGCTAAGGACGGCAATGAGCAGTTCTTC,CSAAKDGNEQFF,TRBJ2-1,-,-,TRBV20-1
TGTGCCACCAGCAGAGGGGGGACAGCTAGCACAGATACGCAGTATTTT,CATSRGGTASTDTQYF,TRBJ2-3,once,TRBD1,TRBV15
TGTGCCAGCAGTGAATTTGGACCAACTATAGGCTACACCTTC,CASSEFGPTIGYTF,TRBJ1-2,few,-,TRBV6-1
TGTGCCAGCAGCGCATCTAGCGGGAGGGCCGCCGGGGAGCTGTTTTTT,CASSASSGRAAGELFF,TRBJ2-2,-,TRBD2,TRBV9
TGTGCCTGGAGTACCCTTCCGAAGAACGAGCAGTACTTC,CAWSTLPKNEQYF,TRBJ2-7,-,-,TRBV30
TGCGCCAGCAGCATTACAGGGTTCGGTGAGCAGTTCTTC,CASSITGFGEQFF,TRBJ2-1,-,-,TRBV5-1
TGCAGTGCCCTGACGGACGCCCTAGGGGAGCAGTACTTC,CSALTDALGEQYF,TRBJ2-7,-,-,TRBV20-1
TGCGCCAGCAGCCCCTGGACATACGCTGGGGCCAACGTCCTGACTTTC,CASSPWTYAGANVLTF,TRBJ2-6,-,-,TRBV5-1
TGTGCCAGCAGCGTAGCAGGGACAGGGAACTCCTACGAGCAGTACTTC,CASSVAGTGNSYEQYF,TRBJ2-7,-,TRBD1,TRBV9
TGTGCCAGCAGCCCCCCCGACGGACCTAATTGGAATGAGCAGTTCTTC,CASSPPDGPNWNEQFF,TRBJ2-1,-,-,TRBV6-5
TGTGCCACCAGCAGAGATTTCTTAGGGGCCAAGGACGGGGAGCTGTTTTTT,CATSRDFLGAKDGELFF,TRBJ2-2,few,-,TRBV15